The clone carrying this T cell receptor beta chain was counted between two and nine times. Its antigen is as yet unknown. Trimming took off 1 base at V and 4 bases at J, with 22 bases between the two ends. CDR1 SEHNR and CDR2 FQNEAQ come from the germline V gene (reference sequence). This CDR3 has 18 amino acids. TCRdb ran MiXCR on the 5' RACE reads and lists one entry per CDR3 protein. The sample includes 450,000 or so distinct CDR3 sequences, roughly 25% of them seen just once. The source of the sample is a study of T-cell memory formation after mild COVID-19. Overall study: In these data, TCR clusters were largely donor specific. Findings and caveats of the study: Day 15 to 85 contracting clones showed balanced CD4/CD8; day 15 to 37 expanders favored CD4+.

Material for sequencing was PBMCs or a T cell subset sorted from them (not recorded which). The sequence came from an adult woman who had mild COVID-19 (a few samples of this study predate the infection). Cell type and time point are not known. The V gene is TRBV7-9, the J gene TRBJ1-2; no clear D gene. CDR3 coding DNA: TGTGCCAGCAGCTTAGTGGTAGCGGACCGAACTTCCGTCTATGGCTACACCTTC. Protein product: CASSLVVADRTSVYGYTF.